The 26 T cell receptor beta chains listed next were all sequenced from one sample in a study of blood T cell repertoires in COVID-19. Method: immunoSEQ multiplex PCR; TCRdb's copy keeps in-frame clones and lacks some. Of 150,000 to 200,000 clones detected, approximately 84% appear once; the ten largest clones hold about 5.8%. The sample taken for sequencing was peripheral blood. These receptors were taken from a woman in her fifties or sixties with COVID-19, enrolled during active disease.

To note about this clone: Other DNA sequences in the sample encode the same CDR3. The chain couples TRBV7-9 to TRBJ1-1; tentative D call: TRBD1 (5 bases). The CDR3 has 14 amino acids. The V and J ends lost 3 bases and 1 base respectively, with 9 bases between them. CDR1 SEHNR and CDR2 FQNEAQ come from the germline V gene (reference sequence). DNA of the CDR3: TGTGCCAGCAGCTTGGGGCAGCCGAACACTGAAGCTTTCTTT. The encoded protein is CASSLGQPNTEAFF.

A remark on this clone: Distinct nucleotide sequences in the sample also encode this CDR3. The J gene is TRBJ1-2, the V gene TRBV19; no definite D call. CDR3 size: 13 residues. Germline CDR1 LNHDA, CDR2 SQIVND (reference sequence). With 1 base removed from V and 2 bases from J, the gap between germline ends came to 5 bases. CDR3 DNA: TGTGCCAGTAGTATAGGCGGCAACTATGGCTACACCTTC. Residues: CASSIGGNYGYTF.

This clone has just one count. This rearrangement joins TRBV13 to TRBJ2-1; a possible D gene is TRBD1 (6 bases). The V and J ends lost 1 base and 3 bases respectively, with 7 bases between them. Germline lookup yields CDR1 PRHDT and CDR2 FYEKMQ (reference sequence). This CDR3 comprises 14 residues. The CDR3 coding sequence is TGTGCCAGCAGCTTAGAGGGGGACTACAATGAGCAGTTCTTC. It is translated as CASSLEGDYNEQFF.

The chain joins TRBV30 to TRBJ1-2, with D uncertain. The CDR3 spans 13 residues. V was shortened by 3 bases and J by 5 bases, with 13 bases between the two germline ends. Germline CDR1 is GTSNPN and CDR2 is SVGIG (reference sequence). DNA for the CDR3: TGTGCCTGGAGCAGTCTCCGGAGGTATGGCTACACCTTC. Residues: CAWSSLRRYGYTF.

The chain uses TRBV7-9 and TRBJ1-2; no reliable D call. This CDR3 comprises 13 residues. V was trimmed by 3 bases and J by 4 bases, leaving 9 bases between them. From germline, CDR1 is SEHNR and CDR2 FQNEAQ (reference sequence). This CDR3 reads CASSLSDSYGYTF. CDR3 nucleotides: TGTGCCAGCAGCTTGTCAGACTCCTATGGCTACACCTTC.

The gene calls are TRBV23-1 and TRBJ2-1; 13 bases match TRBD2. TRBV23-1 is an ORF, with its function uncertain. This CDR3 is 16 amino acids long. V gave up 2 bases and J gave up 8 bases; unmatched junction bases: 6. This CDR3 is CASSQRTSGGAYEQFF. CDR3 coding DNA: TGCGCCAGCAGTCAACGTACTAGCGGGGGGGCCTATGAGCAGTTCTTC.

The rearrangement joins TRBV29-1 to TRBJ2-7; 8 nucleotides align to TRBD1. The V and J ends lost 3 bases and 6 bases, in that order; junction bases with no gene match: 4. Germline CDR1 reads SQVTM; CDR2 reads ANQGSEA. CDR3 length: 12 amino acids. CDR3 DNA sequence: TGCAGCGTTGAGGACAGGGTAGGCGAGCAGTACTTC. It translates to CSVEDRVGEQYF.

This clone was counted a few times. V gene TRBV25-1 combines with J gene TRBJ2-7; D may be TRBD1 (7 bases). The CDR3 length is 15 residues. Germline CDR1 reads MGHDK; CDR2 reads SYGVNS. Trimming shortened V by 6 bases and J by 1 base, and 16 bases separated the two germline ends. This chain's CDR3 is CASSPEAGGSYEQYF. The CDR3 coding sequence is TGTGCCAGCAGCCCCGAGGCAGGGGGGTCCTACGAGCAGTACTTC.

The chain couples TRBV7-2 to TRBJ2-4; 12 nucleotides align to TRBD1. The V gene's germline CDR1 is SGHTA and CDR2 FQGNSA. This CDR3 is built from 14 residues. V lost 5 bases and J lost 11; bases outside the gene matches: 7. The CDR3 spells CASSLGTGGNLQYF. The CDR3 region has the DNA TGTGCCAGCAGCCTAGGGACAGGGGGCAATCTTCAGTACTTC.

The V and J genes are TRBV7-6 and TRBJ1-3, with 7 bases aligning to TRBD1. The J segment lost 5 bases and the V segment lost 4 bases, leaving 14 bases of the junction unmatched. Germline V lookup: CDR1 SGHVS, CDR2 FNYEAQ. CDR3 size: 17 residues. In DNA, the CDR3 is TGTGCCAGCAGCTATAAACAGACAGGGTTAGAAAGAAACACCATATATTTT. It specifies CASSYKQTGLERNTIYF.

The chain joins TRBV6-5 to TRBJ2-1; possibly TRBD1 for D (5 bases). Trimming removed 5 bases from V and 7 bases from J, with 15 bases in between. Germline V lookup: CDR1 MNHEY, CDR2 SVGAGI. CDR3 length equals 14 residues. This CDR3 is CASSPPRGFNEQFF. In nucleotides, the CDR3 is TGTGCCAGCAGTCCTCCTAGGGGTTTTAATGAGCAGTTCTTC.

J is TRBJ2-1 and V is TRBV4-2, with TRBD2 as a possible D gene (7 bases). Germline V gene sequence: CDR1 LGHNA, CDR2 YNFKEQ. Trimming pared 1 base from V and 6 bases from J, leaving 16 bases between. The CDR3 consists of 16 residues. CDR3 in amino acids: CASSQVGGGAGNEQFF. Here the CDR3 DNA reads TGTGCCAGCAGCCAAGTCGGAGGGGGGGCTGGCAATGAGCAGTTCTTC.

The J gene is TRBJ1-3, the V gene TRBV15; the match to TRBD1 covers 7 bases. CDR1 and CDR2 from the germline V gene are LNHNV and YYDKDF (reference sequence). The ends lost 1 base at V and 4 bases at J; junction bases unmatched: 7. The CDR3 loop spans 16 amino acids. CDR3 bases: TGTGCCACCAGCAGAGCAGGGGGTCATGGAGGAAACACCATATATTTT. As protein: CATSRAGGHGGNTIYF.

This clone came up once. Other nucleotide sequences from this sample produce the same CDR3. The V gene is TRBV7-9, the J gene TRBJ2-5; D remains unclear. V lost 5 bases to trimming and J lost 1 base, with 8 bases between them. CDR1 is SEHNR and CDR2 is FQNEAQ in the germline V gene (reference sequence). This CDR3 spans 13 amino acids. This CDR3 is CASSLDTQETQYF. The CDR3 DNA reads as TGTGCCAGCAGCCTCGACACCCAAGAGACCCAGTACTTC. The full variable domain, in which reference TRBV7-9 and TRBJ2-5 provide the parts outside the CDR3, is DTGVSQNPRHKITKRGQNVTFRCDPISEHNRLYWYRQTLGQGPEFLTYFQNEAQLEKSRLLSDRFSAERPKGSFSTLEIQRTEQGDSAMYLCASSLDTQETQYFGPGTRLLVL.

This CDR3 is CASTTPDKNYGYTF. The CDR3 DNA reads TGTGCCAGCACCACACCAGACAAGAACTATGGCTACACCTTC. The gene calls are TRBV6-5 and TRBJ1-2; D is ambiguous. Deletions cut 7 bases from V and 2 bases from J, with 14 bases between. Looked up from germline, CDR1 is MNHEY and CDR2 is SVGAGI. The CDR3 covers 14 residues.

This clone appeared a few times. The chain is built from TRBV30 and TRBJ1-6; TRBD1 matches at 7 bases. The CDR3 length is 15 residues. Unmatched junction bases numbered 5, after V lost 6 bases and J lost 0 bases. The germline gives CDR1 GTSNPN, CDR2 SVGIG (reference sequence). CDR3: CACAAGGSYNSPLHF. Written as DNA, the CDR3 is TGTGCCTGCGCGGCAGGGGGCTCCTATAATTCACCCCTCCACTTT.

The chain has TRBV7-8 and TRBJ1-1, with TRBD1 matching over 8 bases. The CDR3 consists of 12 residues. Trimming at V came to 4 bases and at J to 8 bases, leaving 3 bases not matched to a gene. Germline V CDR1 and CDR2: SGHVS, FQNEAQ. This CDR3 is CASSYRDREAFF. CDR3 bases: TGTGCCAGCAGCTACCGGGACAGGGAAGCTTTCTTT.

The chain combines TRBV4-1 with TRBJ2-7, with unresolved D. CDR1 and CDR2 from the germline V gene are MGHRA and YSYEKL. This CDR3 region has 13 residues. Trimming stripped 1 base from V and 7 bases from J, with 11 bases between. This CDR3 reads CASSQVDTTEQYF. CDR3 nucleotides: TGCGCCAGCAGCCAAGTTGACACGACGGAGCAGTACTTC.

The chain joins TRBV10-3 to TRBJ2-1; TRBD1 matches 9 bases. Looked up from germline, CDR1 is ENHRY and CDR2 is SYGVKD. The CDR3 runs 15 residues. The ends lost 5 bases at V and 4 bases at J; junction bases unmatched: 6. The DNA of the CDR3 is TGTGCCATCAGTAATACAGGGGGCGGGTACAATGAGCAGTTCTTC. It translates to CAISNTGGGYNEQFF.

The chain combines TRBV10-3 with TRBJ2-3; D ambiguous. The V end lost 0 bases, the J end lost 3 bases, and 13 bases lay between the germline ends. Germline V gene lookup returns CDR1 ENHRY and CDR2 SYGVKD. CDR3 length: 16 residues. This CDR3 is CAISESMALRTDTQYF. The CDR3 region has the DNA TGTGCCATCAGTGAGTCGATGGCCTTACGTACAGATACGCAGTATTTT.

This chain joins TRBV29-1 and TRBJ2-5; the D gene is possibly TRBD1 (6 bases). The CDR3 is made up of 11 amino acids. V lost 6 bases and J 4 bases, leaving 9 bases between the germline ends. In germline, CDR1 is SQVTM, CDR2 ANQGSEA. CDR3 DNA: TGCAGCGTCACAGGGCTAGAGACCCAGTACTTC. It encodes CSVTGLETQYF. The entire variable domain, with the rest obtained from reference TRBV29-1 and TRBJ2-5, is as follows: SAVISQKPSRDICQRGTSLTIQCQVDSQVTMMFWYRQQPGQSLTLIATANQGSEATYESGFVIDKFPISRPNLTFSTLTVSNMSPEDSSIYLCSVTGLETQYFGPGTRLLVL.

The chain couples TRBV6-2 or TRBV6-3 to TRBJ2-7, with D maybe TRBD1 (5 bases). The V end lost 2 bases, the J end lost 7 bases, and 18 bases lay between the germline ends. This CDR3 has 15 residues. Germline CDR1 MNHEY, CDR2 SVGEGT. CDR3: CASSYPLRQIREQYF. DNA for the CDR3: TGTGCCAGCAGTTACCCCCTTCGACAGATACGAGAGCAGTACTTC.

This sequence joins TRBV29-1 and TRBJ2-7; weak D call: TRBD1 (6 bases). The CDR3 has 15 amino acids. Trimming shortened V by 5 bases and J by 0 bases, and 17 bases separated the two germline ends. The germline V gene has CDR1 SQVTM and CDR2 ANQGSEA. CDR3 amino acids: CSVLGPGQSSYEQYF. The CDR3, as DNA: TGCAGCGTTTTGGGGCCGGGACAAAGCTCCTACGAGCAGTACTTC.

Here the CDR3 reads CASSRDRGLGQPQHF. The DNA for the CDR3 is TGTGCCAGCAGTCGGGACAGGGGGCTTGGTCAGCCCCAGCATTTT. The V and J genes are TRBV28 and TRBJ1-5, with 12 bases identical to TRBD1. Germline V gives CDR1 MDHEN, CDR2 SYDVKM. The CDR3 loop spans 15 amino acids. The V segment lost 5 bases and the J segment 6 bases; nucleotides outside the gene matches: 5. Full variable domain (rest looked up from reference TRBV28 and TRBJ1-5): DVKVTQSSRYLVKRTGEKVFLECVQDMDHENMFWYRQDPGLGLRLIYFSYDVKMKEKGDIPEGYSVSREKKERFSLILESASTNQTSMYLCASSRDRGLGQPQHFGDGTRLSIL.

For the CDR3, the DNA is TGTGCCAGCAGTTCGAGACAGGGGGCGCTGGGCACTGAAGCTTTCTTT. It translates to CASSSRQGALGTEAFF. V gene TRBV27 combines with J gene TRBJ1-1; 10 bases agree with TRBD1. The V gene end was trimmed by 4 bases and the J gene end by 4 bases; junction bases not matched to a gene: 9. Germline CDR1 reads MNHEY; CDR2 reads SMNVEV (reference sequence). The CDR3 is 16 residues long.

The chain couples TRBV7-9 to TRBJ2-7; perhaps TRBD1 as D (6 bases). V gave up 7 bases and J gave up 7 bases, with 14 bases separating them. Germline lookup yields CDR1 SEHNR and CDR2 FQNEAQ (reference sequence). The CDR3 consists of 12 residues. CDR3 nucleotides: TGTGCCAGCACCCAGTCAGGGGAGGAGCAGTACTTC. This translates into CASTQSGEEQYF.